This entry is about one TCR beta chain. V shed 7 bases and J 3 bases; nucleotides not matched to a gene: 9. The CDR3 spans 15 residues. Germline assignment: CDR1 SGDLS and CDR2 YYNGEE. These data are taken from a study of blood T cell repertoires in COVID-19. Profiled with immunoSEQ multiplex PCR; TCRdb holds only in-frame clones, not every one. This sample has 100,000 to 120,000 clones, with roughly 80% found just once. The sequence was obtained from a man aged 45-60 years with acute or convalescent COVID-19. The gene calls are TRBV9 and TRBJ2-3; 9 bases map to TRBD1. The sample taken for sequencing was peripheral blood. The CDR3 loop is CASRPPGQGTDTQYF. The CDR3 region has the DNA TGTGCCAGCCGTCCCCCCGGACAGGGGACAGATACGCAGTATTTT.